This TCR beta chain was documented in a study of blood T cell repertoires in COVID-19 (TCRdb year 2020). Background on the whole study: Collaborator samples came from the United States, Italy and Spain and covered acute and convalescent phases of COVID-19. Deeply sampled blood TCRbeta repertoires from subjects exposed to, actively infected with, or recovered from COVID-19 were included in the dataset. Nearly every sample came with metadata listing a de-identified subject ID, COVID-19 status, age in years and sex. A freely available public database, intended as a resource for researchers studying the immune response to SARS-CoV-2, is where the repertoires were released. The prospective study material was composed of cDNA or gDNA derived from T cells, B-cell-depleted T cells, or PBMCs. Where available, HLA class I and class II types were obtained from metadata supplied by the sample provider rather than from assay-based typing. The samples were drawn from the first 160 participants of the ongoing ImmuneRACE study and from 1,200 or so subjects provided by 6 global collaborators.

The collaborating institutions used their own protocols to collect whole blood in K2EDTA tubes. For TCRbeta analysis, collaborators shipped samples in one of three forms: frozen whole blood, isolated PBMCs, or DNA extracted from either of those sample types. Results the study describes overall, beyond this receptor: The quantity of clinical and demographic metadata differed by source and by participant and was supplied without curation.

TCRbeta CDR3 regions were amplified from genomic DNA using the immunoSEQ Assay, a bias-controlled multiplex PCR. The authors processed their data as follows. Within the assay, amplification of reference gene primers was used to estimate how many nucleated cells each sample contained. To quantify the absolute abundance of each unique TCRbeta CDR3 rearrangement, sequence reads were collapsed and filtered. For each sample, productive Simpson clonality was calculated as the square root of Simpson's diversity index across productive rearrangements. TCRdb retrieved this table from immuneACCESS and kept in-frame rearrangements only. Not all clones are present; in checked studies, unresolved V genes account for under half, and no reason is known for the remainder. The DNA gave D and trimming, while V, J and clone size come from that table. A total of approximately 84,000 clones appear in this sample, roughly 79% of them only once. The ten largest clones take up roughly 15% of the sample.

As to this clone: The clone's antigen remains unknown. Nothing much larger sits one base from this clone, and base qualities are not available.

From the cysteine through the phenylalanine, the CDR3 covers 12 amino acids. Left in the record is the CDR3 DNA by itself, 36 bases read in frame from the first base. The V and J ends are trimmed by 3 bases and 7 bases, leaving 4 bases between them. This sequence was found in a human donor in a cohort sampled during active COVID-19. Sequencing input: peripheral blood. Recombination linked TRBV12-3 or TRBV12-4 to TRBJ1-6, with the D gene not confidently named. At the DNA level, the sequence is TGTGCCAGCAGTTTCGAGAATTCACCCCTCCACTTT. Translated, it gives CASSFENSPLHF.